The 4 T cell receptor beta chains listed next were all sequenced from one sample in a study of T-cell reconstitution after alpha-beta-depleted transplantation in children (dated by TCRdb to the mid-2010s). Library generation was performed with PCR. Sequenced on an Illumina HiSeq 2500. TCR library preparation used molecular barcoding, with unique molecular identifiers applied to normalize quantification of the TCRbeta repertoire. Clones were called with MiXCR by TCRdb after fastp trimmed the public reads at Q25, and only in-frame beta chains were retained. Identical CDR3 protein sequences are pooled into one entry, listed with their most common genes and DNA. The sample records about 610,000 distinct CDR3 sequences, over 9.5% of which are singletons. The ten largest clonotypes hold less than 5% of the sample. The specimen comprised PBMCs from the stem cell graft donor, sampled from the stem cell graft. The receptors derive from a human donor who donated a stem cell graft to a child with acute myeloid leukemia.

This clonotype was detected only a few times. The rearrangement uses TRBV5-1 and TRBJ2-1, with TRBD2 matching over 11 bases. Germline V CDR1 and CDR2: SGHRS, YFSETQ. The CDR3 sequence is 21 residues long. V lost 0 bases and J lost 6; bases outside the gene matches: 20. DNA of the CDR3: TGCGCCAGCAGCTTGGCCGCCGCTTTCGGTCCGGGACTAGCGGACCTCAATGAGCAGTTCTTC. Translated, it gives CASSLAAAFGPGLADLNEQFF.

V and J are TRBV5-1 and TRBJ2-1, with unresolved D. Trimming cost V 0 bases and J 5 bases, with 9 bases left between them. The germline CDR1 and CDR2 sequences are SGHRS and YFSETQ. The CDR3 is 14 residues long. The CDR3 is CASSLAETNNEQFF. In DNA, the CDR3 is TGCGCCAGCAGCTTGGCTGAGACAAACAATGAGCAGTTCTTC.

This chain uses TRBV10-3 with TRBJ2-2; 10 bases line up with TRBD2. The CDR3 is 17 amino acids. The germline CDR1 and CDR2 sequences are ENHRY and SYGVKD. The junction had 7 bases not matched to a gene; V was cut back by 5 bases and J by 1 base. DNA for the CDR3: TGTGCCATCAGTAGGGCTAGCGGGAGAGGGAACACCGGGGAGCTGTTTTTT. Residues: CAISRASGRGNTGELFF.

This clonotype was seen a few times. The chain carries TRBV20-1 and TRBJ2-7; 7 nucleotides align to TRBD2. The CDR3 has 14 residues. Germline loops: CDR1 DFQATT, CDR2 SNEGSKA (reference sequence). The V and J ends lost 4 bases and 0 bases, in that order; junction bases with no gene match: 6. The CDR3 DNA reads as TGCAGTGCTATATCGGGAGGCATCTCCTACGAGCAGTACTTC. Amino acid sequence: CSAISGGISYEQYF.